These 11 T cell receptor beta chains originate from one sample sequenced in a study of control samples from healthy donors and cancer patients. The assay was immunoSEQ multiplex PCR, and TCRdb's table has in-frame clones only and misses some. The table includes 190,000 or so clones, 90% to 95% detected once. Sequencing was performed on blood. These receptors originate from a man between 18 and 35 years old in good health.

The rearrangement links TRBV7-9 to TRBJ1-1; 9 positions agree with TRBD1. CDR3 size: 15 residues. The germline V gene encodes CDR1 SEHNR and CDR2 FQNEAQ (reference sequence). Trimming took 3 bases from V and 6 from J; bases not matched to a gene: 8. The CDR3 nucleotides read TGTGCCAGCAGCTTCGCCGAGACAGGGGGATCTGAAGCTTTCTTT. As protein: CASSFAETGGSEAFF.

The gene calls are TRBV7-8 and TRBJ1-6, with 9 nucleotides matching TRBD1. Germline V CDR1 and CDR2: SGHVS, FQNEAQ. V gave up 4 bases and J gave up 4 bases; unmatched junction bases: 8. The CDR3 loop spans 17 amino acids. In nucleotides, the CDR3 is TGTGCCAGCAGCTCGGGACAGGGAGAAGCTTATAATTCACCCCTCCACTTT. It specifies CASSSGQGEAYNSPLHF.

This chain uses TRBV20-1 with TRBJ2-2; no clear D. Germline V CDR1 and CDR2: DFQATT, SNEGSKA (reference sequence). V was trimmed by 3 bases and J by 2 bases, leaving 13 bases between them. CDR3 length: 15 amino acids. In DNA, the CDR3 is TGCAGTGCTAGTCCCCCAGACGGAAACACCGGGGAGCTGTTTTTT. Protein sequence: CSASPPDGNTGELFF.

This clone was counted a single time. This sequence joins TRBV6-5 and TRBJ1-5; D gene ambiguous. CDR3 size: 14 residues. The germline CDR1 and CDR2 sequences are MNHEY and SVGAGI. V was shortened by 8 bases and J by 2 bases, with 13 bases between the two germline ends. In nucleotides, the CDR3 is TGTGCCAGCCTCCGGGCCGGGGGCAATCAGCCCCAGCATTTT. Amino acid sequence: CASLRAGGNQPQHF.

V is TRBV6-5 and J is TRBJ1-6, with D hard to call. Germline V lookup: CDR1 MNHEY, CDR2 SVGAGI. This CDR3 has 14 amino acids. Trimming shortened V by 5 bases and J by 9 bases, and 14 bases separated the two germline ends. The CDR3 nucleotides are TGTGCCAGCAGTCTAGGGTCGTTGAGTTCACCCCTCCACTTT. This sequence encodes CASSLGSLSSPLHF.

J is TRBJ1-4 and V is TRBV19; 8 positions agree with TRBD1. V dropped 3 bases and J dropped 4; count of bases not matched to a gene: 16. There are 19 residues in the CDR3. From germline, CDR1 is LNHDA and CDR2 SQIVND (reference sequence). The CDR3 sequence: CASSILFFGGQGHNEKLFF. The CDR3 nucleotides read TGTGCCAGTAGTATCCTTTTTTTCGGCGGACAGGGCCATAATGAAAAACTGTTTTTT.

The chain combines TRBV5-6 with TRBJ1-1; possibly TRBD1 for D (5 bases). V was clipped by 1 base and J by 5 bases, with 18 bases between them. CDR1 is SGHDT and CDR2 is YYEEEE in the germline V gene. There are 16 residues in the CDR3. The CDR3 here is CASSLIWQGGRTEAFF. The CDR3 coding sequence is TGTGCCAGCAGCTTGATATGGCAGGGAGGAAGGACTGAAGCTTTCTTT.

The V gene is TRBV10-3, the J gene TRBJ1-6; unclear D gene. Germline V gene lookup returns CDR1 ENHRY and CDR2 SYGVKD. With 3 bases removed from V and 5 bases from J, the gap between germline ends came to 11 bases. The CDR3 is 15 amino acids. The DNA for the CDR3 is TGTGCCATCAGTGATAGCCAGTCAAATAATTCACCCCTCCACTTT. Translation: CAISDSQSNNSPLHF.

The chain couples TRBV19 to TRBJ1-1; 10 bases match TRBD1. The CDR3 runs 16 residues. Germline V lookup: CDR1 LNHDA, CDR2 SQIVND (reference sequence). V lost 3 bases to trimming and J lost 5 bases; unmatched junction nucleotides: 9. CDR3 DNA: TGTGCCAGTAGTATCCCCAGACAGGGGGCCCGGACTGAAGCTTTCTTT. It encodes CASSIPRQGARTEAFF. Full variable domain (remainder filled in from reference TRBV19 and TRBJ1-1): DGGITQSPKYLFRKEGQNVTLSCEQNLNHDAMYWYRQDPGQGLRLIYYSQIVNDFQKGDIAEGYSVSREKKESFPLTVTSAQKNPTAFYLCASSIPRQGARTEAFFGQGTRLTVV.

The chain uses TRBV6-5 and TRBJ1-1; D gene ambiguous. Per germline, CDR1 MNHEY and CDR2 SVGAGI. This CDR3 region has 11 residues. V was trimmed by 8 bases and J by 7 bases, leaving 11 bases between them. The CDR3 here is CASWWEGEAFF. The CDR3 DNA is TGTGCCAGCTGGTGGGAGGGTGAAGCTTTCTTT.

The chain joins TRBV5-5 to TRBJ1-1; D is unresolved. V was trimmed by 3 bases and J by 0 bases, leaving 9 bases between them. This CDR3 has 14 amino acids. Looked up from germline, CDR1 is SGHKS and CDR2 is YYEKEE (reference sequence). The CDR3 protein is CASSSKALNTEAFF. For the CDR3, the DNA is TGTGCCAGCAGCTCGAAAGCCTTGAACACTGAAGCTTTCTTT. The full variable domain, its missing parts supplied by reference TRBV5-5 and TRBJ1-1, is DAGVTQSPTHLIKTRGQQVTLRCSPISGHKSVSWYQQVLGQGPQFIFQYYEKEERGRGNFPDRFSARQFPNYSSELNVNALLLGDSALYLCASSSKALNTEAFFGQGTRLTVV.